This T cell receptor (beta chain) is from a study of a mutant IDH1 vaccine in newly diagnosed glioma. Study-wide background: Earlier treatment was radiotherapy, temozolomide, or both, with most getting both.

There are 14 residues in the CDR3. Germline CDR1 reads LNHDA; CDR2 reads SQIVND (reference sequence). Germline trimming cut 3 bases from V and 4 bases from J; bases unmatched to any gene: 5. Libraries were prepared by immunoSEQ multiplex PCR; TCRdb keeps only in-frame clonotypes and omits some of them. This table holds 38,000 or so clones, about four fifths found once. Study conclusions and caveats: Patients showed vaccine-induced immune responses at a rate of around 94%.

In the case of this clone: Its antigen is unidentified.

Time point: week 11, during vaccination. What each vaccine dose contained was 300 ug of mutant IDH1 20-mer peptide, accompanied by topical imiquimod. The sequence was collected from a young woman with glioma. Some clones in this sample may be carry-over from other donors' samples. The chain recombines TRBV19 with TRBJ1-2; 7 nucleotides agree with TRBD1. The specimen was peripheral blood mononuclear cells (PBMCs), collected from a glioma patient whose treatment included an IDH1 peptide vaccine. The chain's CDR3 is CASSMFQGGYGYTF. In DNA form, the CDR3 reads TGTGCCAGTAGTATGTTTCAGGGGGGCTATGGCTACACCTTC.